What follows is one TCR beta chain and its context. Authors' analysis steps: Estimation of nucleated cell counts was performed using reference gene primer amplification. Libraries were prepared by immunoSEQ multiplex PCR; TCRdb keeps only in-frame clonotypes and omits some of them. The V and J calls and clone size come from that table; D and trimming were worked out from the DNA. This table has about 230,000 clones, 70% to 90% appearing once. V was cut by 0 bases and J by 8 bases, with 16 bases left in between. CDR3 size: 16 residues. Germline CDR1 reads LGHNA; CDR2 reads YSLEER. The data originate from a study of blood T cell repertoires in COVID-19.

The rearrangement uses TRBV4-3 and TRBJ1-4, with D perhaps matching TRBD1 (5 bases). Sequenced sample: peripheral blood. The sequence was obtained from a woman in her seventies with active or convalescent COVID-19. The CDR3 DNA reads as TGCGCCAGCAGCCAAGAATTTGGGCAGGGAGGGGAAAAACTGTTTTTT. Amino acid sequence: CASSQEFGQGGEKLFF.